A selection of T cell receptor beta chains follows, all from one sample in a study of cytomegalovirus exposure and HLA in healthy donors. Clones were sequenced by immunoSEQ multiplex PCR, and TCRdb holds only the in-frame ones, with some missing. The sample carries around 130,000 clones, about 72% recorded once. The source material was PBMCs. Receptor source: a young man in good health and CMV-seropositive. Each CDR3 is given with its conserved first and last residue. The order of the fields is V gene, clone size, J gene, D gene, CDR3 length, CDR3 DNA, CDR3 protein. The D gene is left open where the match is weak. A row's size may be missing; if present it is once, few, many or a size class.

TRBV13	.	TRBJ2-1	TRBD2	17	TGTGCCAGCAGCTCTGGATCTAGCGGGATCCCACCTCCTGAGCAGTTCTTC	CASSSGSSGIPPPEQFF
TRBV2	.	TRBJ1-6	.	13	TGTGCCAGCCTACAGCAGTATAATTCACCCCTCCACTTT	CASLQQYNSPLHF
TRBV28	.	TRBJ2-1	TRBD2	16	TGTGCCAGCAGTACACTAGCGGAGAGTTACTACAATGAGCAGTTCTTC	CASSTLAESYYNEQFF
TRBV15	.	TRBJ2-1	TRBD2	18	TGTGCCACCAGCCCGTGGGCAATGACTAGCGGGAACTACAATGAGCAGTTCTTC	CATSPWAMTSGNYNEQFF
TRBV9	once	TRBJ1-1	TRBD1	14	TGTGCCAGCAGCCCCATGGACAGGATCACTGAAGCTTTCTTT	CASSPMDRITEAFF
TRBV2	.	TRBJ2-7	TRBD1	14	TGTGCCAGCAGTGACCAAGGACAGGGTTACGAGCAGTACTTC	CASSDQGQGYEQYF
TRBV27	.	TRBJ2-7	TRBD1	12	TGTGCCAACCCGACAGGGACCTACGAGCAGTACTTC	CANPTGTYEQYF
TRBV4-2	few	TRBJ2-1	TRBD2	15	TGTGCCAGCAGCCAAGCTAGCGGGAGCTACAATGAGCAGTTCTTC	CASSQASGSYNEQFF
TRBV28	.	TRBJ1-2	TRBD1	15	TGTGCCAGCAGTTCGTCGTGGGGGACAGCCCATGGCTACACCTTC	CASSSSWGTAHGYTF
TRBV6-5	.	TRBJ2-1	.	14	TGTGCCAGCAGTCCCGGGACTGGTTACAATGAGCAGTTCTTC	CASSPGTGYNEQFF